This T cell receptor (beta chain) was identified in a study of vaccination and CD4 T cells after COVID-19. The overall study: The interval from dose two to post-vaccine sampling had a median of approximately 73 days, and it ranged from 14 to 241. Study findings and constraints: When vaccine-specific clones from convalescent patients were examined, 304 of 307 were spike mono-reactive.

An Oncomine TCR Beta short-read assay was used to sequence the DNA from cultured CD4+ T cells. TCRdb recomputed calls from the PCR reads with MiXCR, one row per CDR3 protein. The sample holds 8,500 to 10,000 distinct CDR3 sequences; 30% to 35% are singletons and the top ten take under 35%. The sample's treatment: 10-day PBMC culture with coronavirus spike peptide pools or control peptides (ViraFEST assay). An unexposed donor provided the CD4+ T cells, which were collected before the COVID-19 pandemic (2011-2018). As concerns this clonotype: Its antigen is currently unknown.

Germline V CDR1 and CDR2: MNHNS, SASEGT. Trimming at V came to 7 bases and at J to 7 bases, leaving 8 bases not matched to a gene. This CDR3 is built from 14 residues. This chain joins TRBV6-1 and TRBJ2-2; 8 nucleotides line up with TRBD2. Sequencing was carried out using CD4+ T cells from blood, cultured in vitro. The sequence was obtained from a human donor in good health. CDR3 loop: CASMRLAGNGELFF. The CDR3 nucleotides read TGTGCCAGCATGAGGTTAGCGGGGAACGGGGAGCTGTTTTTT.